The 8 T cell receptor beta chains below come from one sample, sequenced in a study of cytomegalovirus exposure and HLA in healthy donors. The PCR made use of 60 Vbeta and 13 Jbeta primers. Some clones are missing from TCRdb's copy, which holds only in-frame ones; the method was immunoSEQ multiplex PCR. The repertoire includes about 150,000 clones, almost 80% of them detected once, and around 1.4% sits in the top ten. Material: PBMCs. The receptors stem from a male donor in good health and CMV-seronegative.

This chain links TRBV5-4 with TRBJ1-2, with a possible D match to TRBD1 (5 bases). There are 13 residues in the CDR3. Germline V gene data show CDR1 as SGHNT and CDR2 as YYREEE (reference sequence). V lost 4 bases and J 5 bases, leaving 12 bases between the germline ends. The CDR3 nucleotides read TGTGCCAGCAGCGAGCAGGGAGGATATGGCTACACCTTC. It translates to CASSEQGGYGYTF. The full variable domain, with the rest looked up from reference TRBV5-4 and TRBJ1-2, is ETGVTQSPTHLIKTRGQQVTLRCSSQSGHNTVSWYQQALGQGPQFIFQYYREEENGRGNFPPRFSGLQFPNYSSELNVNALELDDSALYLCASSEQGGYGYTFGSGTRLTVV.

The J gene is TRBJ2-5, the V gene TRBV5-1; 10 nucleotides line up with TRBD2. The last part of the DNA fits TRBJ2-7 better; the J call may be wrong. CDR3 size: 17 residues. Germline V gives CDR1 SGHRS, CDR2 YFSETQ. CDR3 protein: CASSLSGGLAGVGEQYF. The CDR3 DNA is TGCGCCAGCAGCCTAAGTGGTGGCCTAGCGGGGGTAGGCGAGCAGTACTTC.

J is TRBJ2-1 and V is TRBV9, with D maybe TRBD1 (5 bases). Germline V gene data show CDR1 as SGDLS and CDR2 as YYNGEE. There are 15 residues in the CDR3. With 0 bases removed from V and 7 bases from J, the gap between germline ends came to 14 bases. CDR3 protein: CASSVAYRGGNEQFF. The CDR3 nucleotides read TGTGCCAGCAGCGTAGCTTATAGGGGTGGTAATGAGCAGTTCTTC.

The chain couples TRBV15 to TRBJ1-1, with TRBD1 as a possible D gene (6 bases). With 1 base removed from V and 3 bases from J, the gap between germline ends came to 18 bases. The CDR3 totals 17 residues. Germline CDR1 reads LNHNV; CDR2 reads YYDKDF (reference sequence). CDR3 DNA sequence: TGTGCCACCAGCAGAGCGATGTGGGGGGGGGCGGACACTGAAGCTTTCTTT. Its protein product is CATSRAMWGGADTEAFF.

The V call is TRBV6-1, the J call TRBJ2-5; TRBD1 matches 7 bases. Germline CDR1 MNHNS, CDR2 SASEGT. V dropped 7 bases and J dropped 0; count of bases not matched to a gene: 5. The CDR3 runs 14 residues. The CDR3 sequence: CASTHRGHQETQYF. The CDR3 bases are TGTGCCAGCACGCACAGGGGCCACCAAGAGACCCAGTACTTC.

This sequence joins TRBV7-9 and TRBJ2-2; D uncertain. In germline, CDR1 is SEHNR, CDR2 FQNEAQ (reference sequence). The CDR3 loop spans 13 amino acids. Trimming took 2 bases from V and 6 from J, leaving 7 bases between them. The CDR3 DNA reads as TGTGCCAGCAGCTTATATTCGGCCGGGGAGCTGTTTTTT. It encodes CASSLYSAGELFF.

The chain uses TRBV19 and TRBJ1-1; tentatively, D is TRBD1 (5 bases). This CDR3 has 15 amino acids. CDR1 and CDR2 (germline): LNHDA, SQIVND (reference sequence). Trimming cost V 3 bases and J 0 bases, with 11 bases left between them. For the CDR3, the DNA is TGTGCCAGTAGTATTGCAGGGATGTTGAACACTGAAGCTTTCTTT. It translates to CASSIAGMLNTEAFF.

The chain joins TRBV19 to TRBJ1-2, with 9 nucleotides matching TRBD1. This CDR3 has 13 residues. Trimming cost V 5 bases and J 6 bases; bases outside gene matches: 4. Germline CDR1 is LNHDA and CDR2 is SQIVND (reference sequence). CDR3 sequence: CASSYGQGNGYTF. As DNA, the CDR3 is TGTGCCAGTAGTTACGGACAGGGGAATGGCTACACCTTC.